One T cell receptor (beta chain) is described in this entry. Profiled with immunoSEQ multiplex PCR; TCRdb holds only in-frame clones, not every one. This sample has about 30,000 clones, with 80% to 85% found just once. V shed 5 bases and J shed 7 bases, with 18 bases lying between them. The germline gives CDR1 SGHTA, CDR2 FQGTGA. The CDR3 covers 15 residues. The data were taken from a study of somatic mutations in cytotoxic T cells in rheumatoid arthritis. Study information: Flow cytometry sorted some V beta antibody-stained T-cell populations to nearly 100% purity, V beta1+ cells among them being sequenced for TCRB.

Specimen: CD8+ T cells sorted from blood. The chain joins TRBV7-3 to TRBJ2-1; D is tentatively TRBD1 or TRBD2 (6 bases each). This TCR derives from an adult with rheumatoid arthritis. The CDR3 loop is CASSLGGYLGNEQFF. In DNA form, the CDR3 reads TGTGCCAGCAGCCTAGGGGGGTACCTGGGGAATGAGCAGTTCTTC.